A single sample gave rise to the 27 T cell receptor beta chains below, sequenced in a study of T cell repertoires in cytomegalovirus infection. No cognate antigen is known for these TCRs. TCRdb re-analysed the reads in MiXCR, keeping a single row per CDR3 protein. The data contain 700,000 to 950,000 distinct CDR3 sequences, 32% of them singletons. The sequencing used cultured CD8+ T cells from PBMCs, collected from culture after CMV antigen stimulation. Receptors originate from a human donor in good health (CMV status not recorded). Some clones in this sample may be carry-over from other donors' samples.

The rearrangement uses TRBV15 and TRBJ2-3; the D call may be TRBD1 or TRBD2 (5 bases each). The CDR3 has 15 residues. From germline, CDR1 is LNHNV and CDR2 YYDKDF (reference sequence). V lost 5 bases and J lost 0, with 12 bases in between. CDR3 coding DNA: TGTGCCACCAGCTGGGGACCAGAAAGCACAGATACGCAGTATTTT. Translating it yields CATSWGPESTDTQYF.

This rearrangement joins TRBV6-5 to TRBJ2-1, with D tentatively TRBD1 or TRBD2 (5 bases each). Per the germline V gene, CDR1 is MNHEY and CDR2 is SVGAGI. The CDR3 runs 13 residues. Trimming left V 10 bases short and J 9 bases short, with 19 bases between. The CDR3 spells CATLHRGRGEQFF. As DNA, the CDR3 is TGTGCCACTCTACATCGGGGTAGGGGTGAGCAGTTCTTC.

This sequence joins TRBV7-9 and TRBJ2-1; TRBD2 is a possible D gene (5 bases). V was trimmed by 5 bases and J by 15 bases, leaving 26 bases between them. CDR1 is SEHNR, CDR2 FQNEAQ, per germline (reference sequence). The CDR3 loop spans 15 amino acids. The chain's CDR3 is CASSPITSGYHLRFF. The CDR3 coding sequence is TGTGCCAGCAGCCCAATTACCTCGGGATACCATCTTCGGTTCTTC.

The V call is TRBV19, the J call TRBJ2-7; maybe TRBD2 (5 bases). The V and J ends lost 3 bases and 2 bases respectively, with 11 bases between them. This CDR3 contains 14 residues. CDR1 is LNHDA, CDR2 SQIVND, per germline (reference sequence). CDR3 in amino acids: CASSMGDLTYEQYF. The DNA for the CDR3 is TGTGCCAGTAGTATGGGAGATCTAACCTACGAGCAGTACTTC.

This clonotype has only a few counts. The chain has TRBV10-3 and TRBJ2-7; 12 bases are shared with TRBD1. V dropped 6 bases and J dropped 5; count of bases not matched to a gene: 8. Germline CDR1 is ENHRY and CDR2 is SYGVKD. The CDR3 runs 15 residues. The CDR3 coding sequence is TGTGCCATCAGACCCCCGGGACAGGGGGCTCACGAGCAGTACTTC. Translated: CAIRPPGQGAHEQYF.

The chain has TRBV20-1 and TRBJ2-2; TRBD2 aligns across 15 bases. This CDR3 contains 18 residues. Germline values: CDR1 DFQATT, CDR2 SNEGSKA (reference sequence). J gave up 4 bases and V 6 bases, and 12 bases lay outside the gene matches. The CDR3 DNA follows: TGCAGTGCCGCGAGGGGACTAGCGGGGGGAATGGGCACCGGGGAGCTGTTTTTT. It specifies CSAARGLAGGMGTGELFF.

This clonotype came up a few times. The chain combines TRBV7-9 with TRBJ1-1, with a weak D call TRBD1 (5 bases). V gave up 10 bases and J gave up 5 bases, with 14 bases separating them. Germline V gene lookup returns CDR1 SEHNR and CDR2 FQNEAQ (reference sequence). CDR3 length equals 12 residues. The CDR3 nucleotides read TGTGCCATCATAGGGGCGGGTACTGAAGCTTTCTTT. This gives the protein CAIIGAGTEAFF.

The CDR3 DNA sequence: TGTGCCAGCAGCGTCTGGGACAATATCCTAGGCTACACCTTC. Translating it yields CASSVWDNILGYTF. The chain joins TRBV9 to TRBJ1-2; D may be TRBD1 (6 bases). CDR3 size: 14 residues. CDR1 is SGDLS, CDR2 YYNGEE, per germline. V was shortened by 2 bases and J by 8 bases, with 16 bases between the two germline ends.

A few counts support this clonotype. The V gene is TRBV6-1, the J gene TRBJ2-2; 9 nucleotides match TRBD1. The CDR3 is 16 amino acids. Germline V gene lookup returns CDR1 MNHNS and CDR2 SASEGT. V trimming: 4 bases; J trimming: 12 bases; junction bases outside the gene matches: 15. CDR3 nucleotides: TGTGCCAGCAGTGGTCTGGACAGGGGAGAGGGCGCGAAGCTGTTTTTT. It specifies CASSGLDRGEGAKLFF.

This clonotype has a handful of counts. V usage is TRBV6-5 and J usage is TRBJ2-7; tentatively, D is TRBD1 or TRBD2 (6 bases each). The CDR3 has 16 amino acids. CDR1 and CDR2 from the germline V gene are MNHEY and SVGAGI. V lost 0 bases and J lost 0, with 12 bases in between. The chain's CDR3 is CASSYSGGRSSYEQYV. As DNA, the CDR3 is TGTGCCAGCAGTTACTCGGGGGGCCGGAGCTCCTACGAGCAGTACGTC.

This clonotype was observed many times. The chain carries TRBV7-9 and TRBJ2-7; 10 bases map to TRBD1. The J segment lost 0 bases and the V segment lost 4 bases, leaving 12 bases of the junction unmatched. In germline, CDR1 is SEHNR, CDR2 FQNEAQ (reference sequence). CDR3 length equals 18 residues. CDR3 bases: TGTGCCAGCAGCTCGAGGGCCGACCGGGACAGGGGCTCCTACGAGCAGTACTTC. It codes for CASSSRADRDRGSYEQYF.

The genes are TRBV20-1 and TRBJ2-5; TRBD2 matches at 10 bases. The CDR3 extends over 14 amino acids. V dropped 6 bases and J dropped 5; count of bases not matched to a gene: 9. The germline V gene has CDR1 DFQATT and CDR2 SNEGSKA (reference sequence). The CDR3 here is CSAAERGGPETQYF. CDR3 nucleotide sequence: TGCAGTGCGGCTGAGCGGGGGGGCCCGGAGACCCAGTACTTC.

Many counts were recorded for this clonotype. The chain recombines TRBV7-9 with TRBJ1-1, with TRBD1 as a possible D gene (6 bases). In germline, CDR1 is SEHNR, CDR2 FQNEAQ (reference sequence). V was cut by 1 base and J by 7 bases, with 13 bases left in between. The CDR3 contains 14 residues. CDR3 region: CASSLEQGFGEAFF. The CDR3 nucleotides read TGTGCCAGCAGCTTAGAACAGGGCTTCGGTGAAGCTTTCTTT.

The chain's CDR3 is CATSDLNSGAANTGELFF. CDR3 nucleotide sequence: TGTGCCACCAGTGACCTCAATAGCGGGGCTGCGAACACCGGGGAGCTGTTTTTT. The rearrangement uses TRBV24-1 and TRBJ2-2, with 8 positions matching TRBD2. The CDR3 runs 18 residues. Germline V gene data show CDR1 as KGHDR and CDR2 as SFDVKD. With V trimmed by 4 bases and J by 0 bases, 9 bases remained unmatched.

This clonotype was counted a single time. The chain recombines TRBV27 with TRBJ1-1; D is perhaps TRBD1 (6 bases). Trimming took off 1 base at V and 4 bases at J, with 13 bases between the two ends. The CDR3 consists of 15 residues. Germline V gene sequence: CDR1 MNHEY, CDR2 SMNVEV (reference sequence). CDR3 residues: CASSLLGGSGTEAFF. The CDR3, as DNA: TGTGCCAGCAGTTTATTGGGGGGCTCAGGCACTGAAGCTTTCTTT.

The rearrangement joins TRBV27 to TRBJ1-1; D gene unclear. The germline CDR1 and CDR2 sequences are MNHEY and SMNVEV (reference sequence). The CDR3 runs to 15 residues. V was trimmed by 0 bases and J by 0 bases, leaving 8 bases between them. CDR3: CASSLSNGVNTEAFF. The CDR3 coding sequence is TGTGCCAGCAGTTTATCGAATGGGGTGAACACTGAAGCTTTCTTT.

This clonotype showed up many times. V and J are TRBV6-1 and TRBJ2-7; D uncertain. The CDR3 contains 13 residues. The germline V gene encodes CDR1 MNHNS and CDR2 SASEGT. V lost 0 bases, J lost 7 bases, and 10 bases lay in between. For the CDR3, the DNA is TGTGCCAGCAGTGAAGCGATCCTTTGGGAGCAGTACGTC. Amino acid sequence: CASSEAILWEQYV.

This clonotype has only a few counts. The V gene is TRBV10-3, the J gene TRBJ2-1, with TRBD2 identical over 9 bases. The CDR3 loop spans 16 amino acids. Germline-derived CDR1 and CDR2 are ENHRY and SYGVKD. Trimming at V came to 3 bases and at J to 7 bases, leaving 10 bases not matched to a gene. CDR3 amino acids: CAISEVGGGALNEQFF. The CDR3 DNA reads TGTGCCATCAGTGAAGTGGGCGGGGGGGCCTTGAATGAGCAGTTCTTC.

V is TRBV28 and J is TRBJ1-1; 7 bases are a match to TRBD1. The CDR3 has 15 amino acids. Germline CDR1 reads MDHEN; CDR2 reads SYDVKM. V lost 5 bases and J lost 4; bases outside the gene matches: 10. The CDR3 nucleotides are TGTGCCAGCAGTCCCCGACAGGGTATGGGCACTGAAGCTTTCTTT. Protein product: CASSPRQGMGTEAFF.

At least ten counts were recorded for this clonotype. V gene TRBV7-6 combines with J gene TRBJ2-3, with TRBD2 identical over 11 bases. Looked up from germline, CDR1 is SGHVS and CDR2 is FNYEAQ. With V trimmed by 5 bases and J by 2 bases, 6 bases remained unmatched. This CDR3 has 16 residues. The CDR3 DNA reads as TGTGCCAGCAGCGATCTAGCGGGGGGCCCCACAGATACGCAGTATTTT. This sequence encodes CASSDLAGGPTDTQYF.

The sample holds a few counts of this clonotype. This sequence joins TRBV12-3 or TRBV12-4 and TRBJ1-2; D is undetermined. Deletions cut 6 bases from V and 7 bases from J, with 12 bases between. This CDR3 spans 12 amino acids. CDR3 bases: TGTGCCAGCAGGATGGGATTTGGTGGCTACACCTTC. It encodes CASRMGFGGYTF.

The chain uses TRBV4-3 and TRBJ2-5; D gene uncertain. V was pared by 0 bases and J by 2 bases, with 10 bases between. The CDR3 spans 15 residues. Germline CDR1 LGHNA, CDR2 YSLEER. Written as DNA, the CDR3 is TGCGCCAGCAGCCAAGAGTTTAACAGTCAAGAGACCCAGTACTTC. This codes for CASSQEFNSQETQYF.

This clonotype turned up a few times. The genes are TRBV20-1 and TRBJ2-7; tentatively, D is TRBD1 or TRBD2 (5 bases each). From germline, CDR1 is DFQATT and CDR2 SNEGSKA (reference sequence). The V gene lost 6 bases and the J gene lost 4 bases, with 19 bases spanning the gap. The CDR3 consists of 14 residues. The CDR3: CSAAGLRDRYEQYV. DNA for the CDR3: TGCAGTGCGGCCGGACTCCGGGACCGTTACGAGCAGTACGTC.

The rearrangement links TRBV5-1 to TRBJ1-5; weak D call: TRBD1 (5 bases). The V end lost 3 bases, the J end lost 0 bases, and 16 bases lay between the germline ends. CDR3 length equals 17 residues. Germline CDR1 and CDR2: SGHRS and YFSETQ. CDR3 in DNA: TGCGCCAGCAGCTATTGGCCGGGGGACGATAGCAATCAGCCCCAGCATTTT. This codes for CASSYWPGDDSNQPQHF.

This clonotype has more than one count but fewer than ten. The rearrangement joins TRBV10-3 to TRBJ2-6, with D hard to call. CDR3 length: 16 amino acids. The V and J ends lost 6 bases and 0 bases respectively, with 12 bases between them. Germline values: CDR1 ENHRY, CDR2 SYGVKD. The CDR3 DNA sequence: TGTGCCATCAGGGACCCCACCGACTCTGGGGCCAACGTCCTGACTTTC. Translation gives CAIRDPTDSGANVLTF.

V usage is TRBV7-9 and J usage is TRBJ2-1; D is perhaps TRBD2 (5 bases). V was cut by 3 bases and J by 14 bases, with 14 bases left in between. Germline V gene lookup returns CDR1 SEHNR and CDR2 FQNEAQ (reference sequence). There are 12 residues in the CDR3. The CDR3 DNA sequence: TGTGCCAGCAGCTTTCACACGGGGAGTAAGTTCTTC. This gives the protein CASSFHTGSKFF.

This clonotype was detected ten times or more. The rearrangement joins TRBV12-3 or TRBV12-4 to TRBJ2-4; TRBD1 matches 12 bases. V lost 3 bases to trimming and J lost 5 bases; unmatched junction nucleotides: 5. The CDR3 length is 16 residues. CDR3 amino acids: CASSFRDRGPQNIQYF. In DNA form, the CDR3 reads TGTGCCAGCAGTTTCCGGGACAGGGGGCCCCAAAACATTCAGTACTTC.